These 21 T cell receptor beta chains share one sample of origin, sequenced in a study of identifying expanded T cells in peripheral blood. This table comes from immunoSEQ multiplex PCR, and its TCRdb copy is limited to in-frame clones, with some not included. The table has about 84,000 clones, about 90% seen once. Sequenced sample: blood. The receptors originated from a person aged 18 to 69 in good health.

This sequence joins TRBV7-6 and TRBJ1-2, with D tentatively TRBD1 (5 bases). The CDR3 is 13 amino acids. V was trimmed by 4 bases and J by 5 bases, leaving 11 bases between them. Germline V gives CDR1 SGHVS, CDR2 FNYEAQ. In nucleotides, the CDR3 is TGTGCCAGCAGCTCCGGGACTGAGTATGGCTACACCTTC. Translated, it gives CASSSGTEYGYTF. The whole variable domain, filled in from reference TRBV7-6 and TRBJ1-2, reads GAGVSQSPRYKVTKRGQDVALRCDPISGHVSLYWYRQALGQGPEFLTYFNYEAQQDKSGLPNDRFSAERPEGSISTLTIQRTEQRDSAMYRCASSSGTEYGYTFGSGTRLTVV.

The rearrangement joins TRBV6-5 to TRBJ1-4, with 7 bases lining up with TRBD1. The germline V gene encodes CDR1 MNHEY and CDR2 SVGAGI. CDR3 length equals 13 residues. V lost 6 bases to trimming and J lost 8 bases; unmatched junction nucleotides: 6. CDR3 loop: CASRGQPGEKLFF. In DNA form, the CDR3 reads TGTGCCAGCAGGGGACAGCCAGGGGAAAAACTGTTTTTT.

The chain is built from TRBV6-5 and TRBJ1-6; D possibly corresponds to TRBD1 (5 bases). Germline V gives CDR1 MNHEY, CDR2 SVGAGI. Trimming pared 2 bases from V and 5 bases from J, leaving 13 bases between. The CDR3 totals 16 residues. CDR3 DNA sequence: TGTGCCAGCAGTTACAACAGGCGTAAGAATAATTCACCCCTCCACTTT. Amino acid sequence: CASSYNRRKNNSPLHF.

The CDR3 coding sequence is TGTGCCAGCTCACTGGGAACGCGGGATACTGAAGCTTTCTTT. It translates to CASSLGTRDTEAFF. This chain connects TRBV18 to TRBJ1-1; D unresolved. Trimming stripped 4 bases from V and 5 bases from J, with 14 bases between. The CDR3 totals 14 residues. Germline lookup yields CDR1 KGHSH and CDR2 LQKENI.

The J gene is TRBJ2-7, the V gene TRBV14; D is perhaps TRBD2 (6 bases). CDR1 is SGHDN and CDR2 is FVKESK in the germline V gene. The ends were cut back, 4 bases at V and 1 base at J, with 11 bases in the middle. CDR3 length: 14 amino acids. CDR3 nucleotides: TGTGCCAGCAGCCCGATACGGGAGTCCTACGAGCAGTACTTC. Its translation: CASSPIRESYEQYF.

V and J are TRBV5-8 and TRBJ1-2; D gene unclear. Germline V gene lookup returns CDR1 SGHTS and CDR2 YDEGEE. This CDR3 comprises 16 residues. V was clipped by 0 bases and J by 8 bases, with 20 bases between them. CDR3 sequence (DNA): TGTGCCAGCAGCTTGGAGGTTTTTGTCAGCGGAGGAGGCTACACCTTC. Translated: CASSLEVFVSGGGYTF.

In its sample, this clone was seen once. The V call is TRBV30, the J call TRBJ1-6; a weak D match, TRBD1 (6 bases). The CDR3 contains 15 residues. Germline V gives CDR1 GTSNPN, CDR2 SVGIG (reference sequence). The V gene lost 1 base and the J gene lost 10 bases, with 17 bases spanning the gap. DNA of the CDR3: TGTGCCTGGAGTGACCCCCCTGCGGGGGCCTCACCCCTCCACTTT. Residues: CAWSDPPAGASPLHF.

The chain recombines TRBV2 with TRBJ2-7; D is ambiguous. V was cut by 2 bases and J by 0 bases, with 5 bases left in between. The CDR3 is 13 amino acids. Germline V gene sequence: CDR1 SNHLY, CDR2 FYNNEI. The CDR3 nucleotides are TGTGCCAGCAGTGAACCCCTCTCCTACGAGCAGTACTTC. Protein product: CASSEPLSYEQYF.

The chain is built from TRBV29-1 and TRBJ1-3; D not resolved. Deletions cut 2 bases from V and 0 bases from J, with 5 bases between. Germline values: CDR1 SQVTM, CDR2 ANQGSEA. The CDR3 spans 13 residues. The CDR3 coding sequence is TGCAGCGTTGAAAGCCTCTCTGGAAACACCATATATTTT. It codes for CSVESLSGNTIYF.

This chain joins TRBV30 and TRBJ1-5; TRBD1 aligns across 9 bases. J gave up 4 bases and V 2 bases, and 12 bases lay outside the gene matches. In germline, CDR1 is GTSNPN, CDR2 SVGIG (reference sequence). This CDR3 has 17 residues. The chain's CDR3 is CAWSRRYNDRGNQPQHF. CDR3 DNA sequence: TGTGCCTGGAGTCGCCGCTACAATGACAGGGGGAATCAGCCCCAGCATTTT.

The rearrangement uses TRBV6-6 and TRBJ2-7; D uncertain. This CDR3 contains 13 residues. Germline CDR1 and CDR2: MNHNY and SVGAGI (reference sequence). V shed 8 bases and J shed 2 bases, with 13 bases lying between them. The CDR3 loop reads CASWAAVPYEQYF. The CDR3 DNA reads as TGTGCCAGCTGGGCAGCCGTTCCCTACGAGCAGTACTTC.

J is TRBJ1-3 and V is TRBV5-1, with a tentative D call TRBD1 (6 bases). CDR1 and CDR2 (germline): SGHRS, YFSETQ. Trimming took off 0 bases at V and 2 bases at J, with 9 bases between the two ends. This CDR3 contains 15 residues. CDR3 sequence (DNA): TGCGCCAGCAGCTTGGCCGGACAGACTGGAAACACCATATATTTT. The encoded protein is CASSLAGQTGNTIYF.

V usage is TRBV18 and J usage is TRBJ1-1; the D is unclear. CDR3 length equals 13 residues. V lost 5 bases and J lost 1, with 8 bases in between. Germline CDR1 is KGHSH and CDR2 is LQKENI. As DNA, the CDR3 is TGTGCCAGCTCAGGACCGACGAACACTGAAGCTTTCTTT. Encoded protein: CASSGPTNTEAFF.

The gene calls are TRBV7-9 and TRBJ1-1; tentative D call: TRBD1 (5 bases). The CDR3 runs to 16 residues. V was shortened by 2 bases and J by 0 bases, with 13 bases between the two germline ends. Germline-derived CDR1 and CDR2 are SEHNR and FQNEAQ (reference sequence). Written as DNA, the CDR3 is TGTGCCAGCAGCTTACCTGGGACCGGCCTGAACACTGAAGCTTTCTTT. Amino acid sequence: CASSLPGTGLNTEAFF.

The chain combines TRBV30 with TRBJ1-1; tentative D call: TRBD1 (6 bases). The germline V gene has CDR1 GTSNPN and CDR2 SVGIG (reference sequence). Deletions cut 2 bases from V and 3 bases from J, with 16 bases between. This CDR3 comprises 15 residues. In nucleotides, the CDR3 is TGTGCCTGGAGTCCGAGGGGGTTGGGAGACACTGAAGCTTTCTTT. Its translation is CAWSPRGLGDTEAFF.

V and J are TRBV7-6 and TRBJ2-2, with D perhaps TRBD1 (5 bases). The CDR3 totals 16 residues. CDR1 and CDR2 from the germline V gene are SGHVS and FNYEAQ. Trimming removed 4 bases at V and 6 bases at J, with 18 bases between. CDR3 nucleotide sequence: TGTGCCAGCAGCTCAAGGCAGGGCATTGAGGCCGGGGAGCTGTTTTTT. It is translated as CASSSRQGIEAGELFF.

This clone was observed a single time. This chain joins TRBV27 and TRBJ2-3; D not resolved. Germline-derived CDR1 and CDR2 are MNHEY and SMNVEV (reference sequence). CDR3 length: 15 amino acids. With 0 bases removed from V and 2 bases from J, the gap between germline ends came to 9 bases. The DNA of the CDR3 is TGTGCCAGCAGTTTATCTCCAGGATCCACAGATACGCAGTATTTT. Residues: CASSLSPGSTDTQYF.

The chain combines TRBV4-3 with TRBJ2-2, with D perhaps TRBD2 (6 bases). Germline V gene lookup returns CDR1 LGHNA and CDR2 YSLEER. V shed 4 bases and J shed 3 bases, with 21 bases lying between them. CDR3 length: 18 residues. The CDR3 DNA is TGCGCCAGCAGCCCGATTTGGGACGGGGGAACCTACACCGGGGAGCTGTTTTTT. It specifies CASSPIWDGGTYTGELFF.

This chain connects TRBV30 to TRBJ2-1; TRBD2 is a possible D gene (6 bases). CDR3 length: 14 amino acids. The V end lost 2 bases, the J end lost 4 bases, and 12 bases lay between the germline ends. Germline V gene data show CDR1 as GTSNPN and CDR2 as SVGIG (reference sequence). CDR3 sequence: CAWSTSSRYNEQFF. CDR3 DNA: TGTGCCTGGAGTACTAGCTCTCGGTACAATGAGCAGTTCTTC.

The chain's CDR3 is CASSKLPPVGANVLTF. CDR3 sequence (DNA): TGTGCCAGCAGCAAACTTCCGCCGGTGGGGGCCAACGTCCTGACTTTC. The chain couples TRBV27 to TRBJ2-6; D ambiguous. Deletions cut 6 bases from V and 4 bases from J, with 16 bases between. This CDR3 is 16 amino acids long. Germline lookup yields CDR1 MNHEY and CDR2 SMNVEV (reference sequence).

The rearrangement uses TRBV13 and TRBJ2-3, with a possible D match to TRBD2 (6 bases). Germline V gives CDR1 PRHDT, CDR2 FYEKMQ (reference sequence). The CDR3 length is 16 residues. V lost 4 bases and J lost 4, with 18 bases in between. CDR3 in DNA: TGTGCCAGCAGCTCCGGACCTAACCCGGGGGCAGATACGCAGTATTTT. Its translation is CASSSGPNPGADTQYF.